Listed below are T cell receptor beta chains from one sample, sequenced in a study of neurological immune-mediated disorders. MiXCR, run by TCRdb on the 5' RACE reads, gives a single entry per CDR3 protein. The sample lists more than 25,000 distinct CDR3 sequences, about 4% occurring once. The sequenced sample was CD4+ T cells from blood. The receptors were sampled from a middle-aged woman in good health. CDR3s include the opening cysteine and the closing phenylalanine or tryptophan. The order of the fields is V gene, J gene, D gene, clone size, CDR3 protein, CDR3 DNA. A D gene is named only where the DNA matches it firmly. The size entry is marked missing in some rows and otherwise reads once, few, many or a size class.

TRBV10-3	TRBJ2-5	.	many	CAISDSRGLQETQYF	TGTGCCATCAGTGACAGCAGGGGCCTCCAAGAGACCCAGTACTTC
TRBV19	TRBJ2-2	.	many	CASSPWGLGTGELFF	TGTGCCAGTAGCCCCTGGGGTTTGGGCACCGGGGAGCTGTTTTTT
TRBV20-1	TRBJ2-6	.	many	CSASGRQMMMASGANVLTF	TGCAGTGCTAGTGGTCGGCAGATGATGATGGCCTCTGGGGCCAACGTCCTGACTTTC
TRBV11-2	TRBJ2-2	.	many	CASISGGRGGELFF	TGTGCCAGCATCAGTGGGGGAAGGGGCGGGGAGCTGTTTTTT
TRBV20-1	TRBJ1-5	.	many	CSARVVRGEPQHF	TGCAGTGCTAGAGTTGTCCGGGGGGAGCCCCAGCATTTT
TRBV27	TRBJ2-1	.	many	CASSLTGRNEQFF	TGTGCCAGCAGTTTAACGGGGAGAAATGAGCAGTTCTTC
TRBV9	TRBJ1-1	.	many	CASSRAGFRPDTEAFF	TGTGCCAGCAGCCGAGCAGGGTTCAGGCCGGACACTGAAGCTTTCTTT
TRBV20-1	TRBJ1-2	TRBD1	many	CSADTGTGEAGYTF	TGCAGTGCTGACACCGGGACAGGGGAGGCTGGCTACACCTTC
TRBV7-2	TRBJ1-2	.	many	CASSFNFGYGYTF	TGTGCCAGCAGCTTTAATTTCGGCTATGGCTACACCTTC
TRBV20-1	TRBJ1-1	.	many	CSARVRATGGTEAFF	TGCAGTGCTAGAGTAAGGGCTACCGGGGGCACTGAAGCTTTCTTT
TRBV20-1	TRBJ2-1	TRBD2	many	CSATAAGGSYNEQFF	TGCAGTGCTACAGCAGCGGGGGGCTCCTACAATGAGCAGTTCTTC
TRBV5-1	TRBJ1-1	.	many	CASSLSGTGTEAFF	TGCGCCAGCAGCTTGTCAGGCACGGGCACTGAAGCTTTCTTT
TRBV9	TRBJ2-5	TRBD2	many	CASSPGLAGGLVETQYF	TGTGCCAGCAGCCCCGGACTAGCGGGGGGGCTGGTGGAGACCCAGTACTTC
TRBV5-1	TRBJ2-7	TRBD1	many	CASSHRTGTYEQYF	TGCGCCAGCAGCCACCGGACAGGGACCTACGAGCAGTACTTC
TRBV3-1	TRBJ1-2	TRBD1	many	CASSQDELTGFNYGYTF	TGTGCCAGCAGCCAAGATGAACTGACAGGGTTTAACTATGGCTACACCTTC
TRBV4-1	TRBJ2-5	TRBD2	many	CASSDPGGEETQYF	TGCGCCAGCAGCGACCCTGGGGGGGAAGAGACCCAGTACTTC
TRBV28	TRBJ2-3	.	many	CASSPPGRLLTDTQYF	TGTGCCAGCAGTCCCCCGGGGCGGTTACTCACAGATACGCAGTATTTT
TRBV20-1	TRBJ2-3	TRBD2	many	CSASGGRGDTQYF	TGCAGTGCTAGCGGCGGGAGGGGAGATACGCAGTATTTT
TRBV5-1	TRBJ2-5	.	many	CASSQIRDRRGQETQYF	TGCGCCAGCAGCCAAATTCGAGACAGGCGGGGTCAGGAGACCCAGTACTTC
TRBV6-1	TRBJ2-7	TRBD1	many	CASSEVQGAIGEQYF	TGTGCCAGCAGTGAAGTCCAGGGGGCGATAGGCGAGCAGTACTTC
TRBV7-2	TRBJ2-2	TRBD1	many	CASSFGDRGTGELFF	TGTGCCAGCAGCTTTGGGGACAGGGGTACCGGGGAGCTGTTTTTT
TRBV11-2	TRBJ2-5	.	many	CASSLGLKETQYF	TGTGCCAGCAGCTTAGGTCTGAAAGAGACCCAGTACTTC
TRBV5-1	TRBJ2-5	TRBD1	many	CASNRDRGPQQTQYF	TGCGCCAGCAACAGGGACAGGGGACCTCAGCAGACCCAGTACTTC
TRBV24-1	TRBJ2-1	.	many	CATSDLGPSGNEQFF	TGTGCCACCAGTGATTTAGGGCCCTCGGGCAATGAGCAGTTCTTC
TRBV7-3	TRBJ2-1	TRBD2	many	CASSLGAGGYNEQFF	TGTGCCAGCAGCTTAGGAGCGGGGGGTTACAATGAGCAGTTCTTC
TRBV5-1	TRBJ1-2	.	many	CASSLRINYGYTF	TGCGCCAGCAGCTTAAGAATTAACTATGGCTACACCTTC
TRBV7-2	TRBJ2-7	TRBD2	many	CASSPRGGGAGGPYEQYF	TGTGCCAGCAGCCCAAGGGGGGGAGGAGCGGGGGGACCCTACGAGCAGTACTTC
TRBV6-1	TRBJ1-1	TRBD1	many	CASSEGGQAAFF	TGTGCCAGCAGTGAAGGCGGACAGGCAGCTTTCTTT
TRBV27	TRBJ2-3	TRBD2	many	CASRQRTSGRASTDTQYF	TGTGCCAGCAGACAAAGGACTAGCGGGAGGGCTAGCACAGATACGCAGTATTTT
TRBV7-2	TRBJ2-7	.	.	CASSPRQNYEQYF	TGTGCCAGCAGCCCACGACAGAACTACGAGCAGTACTTC
TRBV9	TRBJ2-3	TRBD1	few	CASGRGHRGREDTQYF	TGTGCCAGCGGCAGGGGGCACCGCGGCCGCGAAGATACGCAGTATTTT
TRBV5-1	TRBJ2-7	TRBD1	many	CASSFRPPGQGAYEQYF	TGCGCCAGCAGCTTTCGGCCGCCGGGACAGGGAGCCTACGAGCAGTACTTC
TRBV20-1	TRBJ2-3	TRBD1	many	CSAPGQSSDTQYF	TGCAGTGCTCCGGGACAGAGTTCAGATACGCAGTATTTT
TRBV6-1	TRBJ2-7	TRBD2	many	CASSEAFAGGVYEQYF	TGTGCCAGCAGTGAAGCGTTTGCGGGAGGGGTTTACGAGCAGTACTTC
TRBV7-9	TRBJ2-4	.	many	CASSLAEGKNIQYF	TGTGCCAGCAGCTTAGCCGAGGGCAAAAACATTCAGTACTTC
TRBV5-1	TRBJ1-1	.	many	CASSLEGQGTEAFF	TGCGCCAGCAGCTTGGAGGGCCAAGGCACTGAAGCTTTCTTT
TRBV14	TRBJ2-5	.	many	CASSQLQETQYF	TGTGCCAGCAGCCAGCTCCAAGAGACCCAGTACTTC
TRBV5-1	TRBJ2-5	TRBD2	many	CASSAVREEGLPKETQYF	TGCGCCAGCAGCGCGGTGCGGGAGGAGGGACTACCAAAAGAGACCCAGTACTTC
TRBV20-1	TRBJ1-6	.	many	CSAVRDEGSYNSPLHF	TGCAGTGCGGTCAGGGACGAGGGCTCCTATAATTCACCCCTCCACTTT
TRBV2	TRBJ2-3	TRBD2	many	CASSSQTSGRTDTQYF	TGTGCCAGCAGTTCACAGACTAGCGGGAGAACAGATACGCAGTATTTT
TRBV20-1	TRBJ1-1	.	many	CSARPRTVAFF	TGCAGTGCTAGACCCCGGACAGTAGCTTTCTTT
TRBV28	TRBJ2-6	TRBD1	many	CASSHQQGPGANVLTF	TGTGCCAGCAGTCACCAACAGGGGCCTGGGGCCAACGTCCTGACTTTC
TRBV5-1	TRBJ1-4	.	many	CASSPGATNEKLFF	TGCGCCAGCAGCCCAGGGGCAACTAATGAAAAACTGTTTTTT
TRBV29-1	TRBJ1-5	TRBD1	many	CSVGEGANQPQHF	TGCAGCGTTGGGGAGGGGGCAAATCAGCCCCAGCATTTT
TRBV5-1	TRBJ2-2	TRBD1	many	CASRTGEGTGELFF	TGCGCCAGCCGGACAGGGGAGGGCACCGGGGAGCTGTTTTTT
TRBV28	TRBJ1-1	.	many	CASSRGLNTEAFF	TGTGCCAGCAGTCGGGGGCTGAACACTGAAGCTTTCTTT